This T cell receptor beta chain was retrieved from a study of blood T cell repertoires in COVID-19. Study overall: Sample material is recorded as cDNA or gDNA derived from T cells, B-cell-depleted T cells, or PBMCs.

Original methodology: Nucleated cell number was recorded as an estimate derived from reference gene primer amplification. Generated by immunoSEQ multiplex PCR, the TCRdb table keeps only in-frame clones and is missing some. That table supplies the V and J calls and clone size; D and trimming were determined from the DNA. This sample has 30,000 to 50,000 clones, with approximately 96% found just once. V lost 7 bases to trimming and J lost 0 bases, with 10 bases between them. The CDR3 contains 13 residues. Germline V gene lookup returns CDR1 MGHDK and CDR2 SYGVNS. Source material: peripheral blood. This TCR came from a human donor with active COVID-19. The donor label of this sample is uncertain. This chain links TRBV25-1 with TRBJ2-7; D is possibly TRBD1 (5 bases). The CDR3 coding sequence is TGTGCCAGCAAGGTAGGGGCCTCCTACGAGCAGTACTTC. This gives the protein CASKVGASYEQYF.